This T cell receptor (beta chain) stems from a study of identifying expanded T cells in peripheral blood. Clones were sequenced by immunoSEQ multiplex PCR, and TCRdb holds only the in-frame ones, with some missing. The profile covers about 97,000 clones, with around 85% appearing a single time and roughly 15% taken by the ten largest. During the collection period, no donor immune events like infections were recorded. About this clone itself: The antigen is not known.

Study-wide results and limits: Approximately 2-week clone count variance significantly increased as total template count grew.

This clonotype originated in a person aged 18 to 75 in good health. The sequenced material came from blood.

The CDR3 DNA sequence: TGTGCCAGCAGCTCCGGGACTAGCGGAGATACGCAGTATTTT. Protein product: CASSSGTSGDTQYF. This sequence joins TRBV7-6 and TRBJ2-3; 11 nucleotides align to TRBD2. The germline CDR1 and CDR2 sequences are SGHVS and FNYEAQ. The V gene end was trimmed by 4 bases and the J gene end by 5 bases; junction bases not matched to a gene: 2. CDR3 size: 14 residues.